These T cell receptor beta chains were read from a single sample in a study of blood T cells in healthy people across ages. TCRdb re-called the 5' RACE reads with MiXCR, one entry per CDR3 protein. The table has 1.5 million or so distinct CDR3 sequences, around two fifths seen once; the top ten hold less than 8%. The source material was blood. Receptor source: a woman younger than 35 in good health. The conserved cysteine and the conserved F or W are not part of the CDR3 here. Fields, in order: J gene, V gene, CDR3 length, D gene, CDR3 protein. D genes are given only for firm matches.

j_call: TRBJ2-6; v_call: TRBV29-1; cdr3_length: 13; d_call: .; cdr3_aa: SVAGTDSGANVLT
j_call: TRBJ2-3; v_call: TRBV6-1; cdr3_length: 15; d_call: .; cdr3_aa: ASSDELGAYGPDTQY
j_call: TRBJ1-2; v_call: TRBV28; cdr3_length: 11; d_call: TRBD1; cdr3_aa: ASIAQGAGGYT
j_call: TRBJ2-7; v_call: TRBV25-1; cdr3_length: 10; d_call: .; cdr3_aa: ASSERVGEQY
j_call: TRBJ2-1; v_call: TRBV6-1; cdr3_length: 12; d_call: .; cdr3_aa: ASSEGPFPAEQF
j_call: TRBJ1-1; v_call: TRBV2; cdr3_length: 18; d_call: .; cdr3_aa: ASRYPGEWAKTEANTEAF
j_call: TRBJ1-2; v_call: TRBV12-3/TRBV12-4; cdr3_length: 13; d_call: TRBD1; cdr3_aa: ASSFYRTGPHGYT
j_call: TRBJ1-2; v_call: TRBV29-1; cdr3_length: 14; d_call: TRBD1; cdr3_aa: SVEGGLGGGVYGYT
j_call: TRBJ2-7; v_call: TRBV5-1; cdr3_length: 14; d_call: TRBD2; cdr3_aa: ASSFFLASGRYEQY
j_call: TRBJ2-7; v_call: TRBV9; cdr3_length: 12; d_call: .; cdr3_aa: ASSVAPGVNEQY
j_call: TRBJ2-3; v_call: TRBV20-1; cdr3_length: 12; d_call: TRBD2; cdr3_aa: SAPSGGAKDTQY
j_call: TRBJ1-2; v_call: TRBV5-1; cdr3_length: 14; d_call: .; cdr3_aa: ASSSALGEANYGYT
j_call: TRBJ2-7; v_call: TRBV18; cdr3_length: 13; d_call: .; cdr3_aa: ASSPSGGNAYEQY
j_call: TRBJ1-4; v_call: TRBV12-3/TRBV12-4; cdr3_length: 12; d_call: .; cdr3_aa: ASSSVGGNEKLF
j_call: TRBJ2-7; v_call: TRBV6-9; cdr3_length: 11; d_call: TRBD2; cdr3_aa: ATAGTKTYEQY
j_call: TRBJ1-2; v_call: TRBV6-1; cdr3_length: 10; d_call: TRBD1; cdr3_aa: ASGQDNYGYT
j_call: TRBJ2-3; v_call: TRBV13; cdr3_length: 13; d_call: TRBD1; cdr3_aa: ASSLPQGGTETQY
j_call: TRBJ2-7; v_call: TRBV5-6; cdr3_length: 13; d_call: .; cdr3_aa: ASSLVSSAIYEQY
j_call: TRBJ2-5; v_call: TRBV4-1; cdr3_length: 10; d_call: TRBD2; cdr3_aa: ASSQVAGAQY
j_call: TRBJ2-1; v_call: TRBV6-2/TRBV6-3; cdr3_length: 13; d_call: .; cdr3_aa: ASSYEGGAYNEQF
j_call: TRBJ2-3; v_call: TRBV20-1; cdr3_length: 15; d_call: TRBD2; cdr3_aa: SAPPRRTSGDADTQY
j_call: .; v_call: TRBV18; cdr3_length: 13; d_call: TRBD1; cdr3_aa: ASSLGTDRTYEQY
j_call: TRBJ2-7; v_call: TRBV7-3; cdr3_length: 13; d_call: .; cdr3_aa: ASSLLPTGYGEQY
j_call: TRBJ1-2; v_call: TRBV10-3; cdr3_length: 12; d_call: TRBD1; cdr3_aa: AISVMDREDGYT
j_call: TRBJ2-1; v_call: TRBV7-9; cdr3_length: 13; d_call: TRBD2; cdr3_aa: ASTIAGAAYNEQF
j_call: TRBJ2-7; v_call: TRBV20-1; cdr3_length: 12; d_call: .; cdr3_aa: SARGAASFDEQY
j_call: TRBJ2-5; v_call: TRBV29-1; cdr3_length: 11; d_call: TRBD2; cdr3_aa: SVDGTSGETQY
j_call: TRBJ1-1; v_call: TRBV9; cdr3_length: 9; d_call: .; cdr3_aa: ASGTFTEAF
j_call: TRBJ2-2; v_call: TRBV20-1; cdr3_length: 12; d_call: .; cdr3_aa: SASRPGAHGELF
j_call: TRBJ2-2; v_call: TRBV30; cdr3_length: 14; d_call: .; cdr3_aa: AWSVLVAFGAGELF
j_call: TRBJ1-2; v_call: TRBV7-8; cdr3_length: 19; d_call: .; cdr3_aa: ASSLGRGTLVEQPESSGYT
j_call: TRBJ1-2; v_call: TRBV6-5; cdr3_length: 13; d_call: TRBD1; cdr3_aa: AIRPGQGANYGYT
j_call: TRBJ1-1; v_call: TRBV6-4; cdr3_length: 13; d_call: .; cdr3_aa: ASNPGGGDRVEAF
j_call: TRBJ1-5; v_call: TRBV20-1; cdr3_length: 11; d_call: TRBD1; cdr3_aa: SAGRGLNQPQH
j_call: TRBJ2-2; v_call: TRBV7-2; cdr3_length: 13; d_call: TRBD2; cdr3_aa: ASSLILAGSGELF
j_call: TRBJ2-2; v_call: TRBV4-1; cdr3_length: 10; d_call: .; cdr3_aa: ASSQDNGELF
j_call: TRBJ1-2; v_call: TRBV16; cdr3_length: 12; d_call: .; cdr3_aa: ASSQMAELYGYT
j_call: TRBJ2-1; v_call: TRBV10-1; cdr3_length: 12; d_call: TRBD1; cdr3_aa: ASEVTGAYNEQF
j_call: TRBJ1-1; v_call: TRBV25-1; cdr3_length: 10; d_call: .; cdr3_aa: ASRASNTEAF
j_call: TRBJ2-5; v_call: TRBV18; cdr3_length: 12; d_call: .; cdr3_aa: ASSPPVVDGTQY
j_call: TRBJ2-1; v_call: TRBV4-1; cdr3_length: 16; d_call: TRBD2; cdr3_aa: ASSPTSGRASSYNEQF
j_call: TRBJ1-1; v_call: TRBV2; cdr3_length: 13; d_call: .; cdr3_aa: ASSTPTVVNTEAF
j_call: TRBJ1-1; v_call: TRBV20-1; cdr3_length: 10; d_call: .; cdr3_aa: SAKVGDTEAF
j_call: TRBJ1-2; v_call: TRBV29-1; cdr3_length: 10; d_call: TRBD1; cdr3_aa: SVISGGWGYT
j_call: TRBJ2-2; v_call: TRBV12-3/TRBV12-4; cdr3_length: 15; d_call: .; cdr3_aa: ASSLDIGTIETGELF
j_call: TRBJ1-6; v_call: TRBV20-1; cdr3_length: 12; d_call: .; cdr3_aa: SASEGTKGSPLH
j_call: TRBJ1-2; v_call: TRBV4-2; cdr3_length: 15; d_call: .; cdr3_aa: ASSQEWGGRGEYGYT
j_call: TRBJ1-2; v_call: TRBV5-1; cdr3_length: 13; d_call: .; cdr3_aa: ASSLALSKSGGYT
j_call: TRBJ2-4; v_call: TRBV28; cdr3_length: 18; d_call: TRBD2; cdr3_aa: ASSLASGGTVKLAKNIQY
j_call: TRBJ1-2; v_call: TRBV5-5; cdr3_length: 11; d_call: .; cdr3_aa: ASSSPAGYGYT
j_call: TRBJ2-7; v_call: TRBV29-1; cdr3_length: 11; d_call: .; cdr3_aa: SVGGDGTYEQY
j_call: TRBJ1-5; v_call: TRBV28; cdr3_length: 10; d_call: .; cdr3_aa: ASYSSNQPQH
j_call: TRBJ2-6; v_call: TRBV20-1; cdr3_length: 13; d_call: .; cdr3_aa: SAPQAGSGANVLT
j_call: .; v_call: TRBV2; cdr3_length: 12; d_call: .; cdr3_aa: ASSDSGWGYEQY
j_call: TRBJ2-3; v_call: TRBV29-1; cdr3_length: 13; d_call: .; cdr3_aa: SVGRQQGYTDTQY